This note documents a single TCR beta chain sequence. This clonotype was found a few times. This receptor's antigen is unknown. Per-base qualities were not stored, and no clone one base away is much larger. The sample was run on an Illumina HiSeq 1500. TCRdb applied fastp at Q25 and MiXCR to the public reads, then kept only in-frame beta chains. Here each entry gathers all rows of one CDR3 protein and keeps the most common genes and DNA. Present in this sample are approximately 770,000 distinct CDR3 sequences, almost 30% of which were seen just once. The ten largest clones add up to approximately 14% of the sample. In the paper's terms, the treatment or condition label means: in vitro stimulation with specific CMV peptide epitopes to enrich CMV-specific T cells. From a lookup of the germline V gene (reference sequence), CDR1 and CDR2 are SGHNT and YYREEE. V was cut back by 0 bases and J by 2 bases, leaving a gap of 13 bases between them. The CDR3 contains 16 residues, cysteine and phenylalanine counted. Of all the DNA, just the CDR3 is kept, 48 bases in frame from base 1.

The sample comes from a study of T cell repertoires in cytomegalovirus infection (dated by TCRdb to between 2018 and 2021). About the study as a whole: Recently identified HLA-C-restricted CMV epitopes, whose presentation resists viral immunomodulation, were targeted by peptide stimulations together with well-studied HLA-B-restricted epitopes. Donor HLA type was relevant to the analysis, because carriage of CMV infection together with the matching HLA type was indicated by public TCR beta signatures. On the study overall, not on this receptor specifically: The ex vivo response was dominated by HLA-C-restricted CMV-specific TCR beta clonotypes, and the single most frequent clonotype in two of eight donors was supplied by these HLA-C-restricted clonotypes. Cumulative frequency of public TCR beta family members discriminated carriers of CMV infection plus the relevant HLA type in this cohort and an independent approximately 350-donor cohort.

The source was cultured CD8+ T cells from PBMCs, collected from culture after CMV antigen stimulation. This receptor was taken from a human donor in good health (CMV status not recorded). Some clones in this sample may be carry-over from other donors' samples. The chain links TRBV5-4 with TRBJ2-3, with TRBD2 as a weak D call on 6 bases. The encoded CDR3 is CASSLGEGGHTDTQYF. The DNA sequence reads TGTGCCAGCAGCTTGGGGGAAGGAGGGCACACAGATACGCAGTATTTT.